This T cell receptor (beta chain) was sequenced during a study of blood T cell repertoires in COVID-19. Looking at the study overall: Nucleic acid was either cDNA or gDNA, and it came from T cells, B-cell-depleted T cells, or PBMCs.

Assay used: immunoSEQ multiplex PCR; TCRdb lists only in-frame clones, some missing. The repertoire holds roughly 75,000 clones, with about 86% as singletons. Sequencing was performed on peripheral blood. The TCR comes from a man aged 70 or older with acute or convalescent COVID-19.

CDR3 DNA: TGTGCCAGCGTGACTACGGGGGGAAATCAGCCCCAGCATTTT. Translating gives CASVTTGGNQPQHF. The V call is TRBV19, the J call TRBJ1-5, with D tentatively TRBD1 (5 bases). Germline V CDR1 and CDR2: LNHDA, SQIVND (reference sequence). The V gene lost 9 bases and the J gene lost 4 bases, with 16 bases spanning the gap. This CDR3 has 14 residues. The entire variable domain, with the rest obtained from reference TRBV19 and TRBJ1-5, is as follows: DGGITQSPKYLFRKEGQNVTLSCEQNLNHDAMYWYRQDPGQGLRLIYYSQIVNDFQKGDIAEGYSVSREKKESFPLTVTSAQKNPTAFYLCASVTTGGNQPQHFGDGTRLSIL.